Listed here is a single T cell receptor beta chain. Its antigen is still unknown. Sequencing was performed with immunoSEQ multiplex PCR; in TCRdb, only in-frame clones are kept and a portion is missing. The sample lists 80,000 to 130,000 clones; around nine tenths were seen once. The sample originates from a study of T cell responses to AZD1222 COVID-19 vaccine. Study-wide results and caveats: Donors, mostly white British, included more females; clonal diversity was possibly underestimated. Targets within unmutated variant regions were reportedly found for nearly half of spike-specific TCRs.

The CDR3 is made up of 14 amino acids. The germline V gene has CDR1 MNHEY and CDR2 SMNVEV (reference sequence). V was shortened by 0 bases and J by 4 bases, with 9 bases between the two germline ends. J is TRBJ1-1 and V is TRBV27; D not resolved. The source of this sequence is an adult in good health. The sample in question was peripheral blood, obtained on day 0 of AZD1222 vaccination. CDR3 bases: TGTGCCAGCAGTTTATCAGGGTCAGGCACTGAAGCTTTCTTT. It is translated as CASSLSGSGTEAFF.